This T cell receptor (beta chain) appears in the sequencing data of a study of cytomegalovirus exposure and HLA in healthy donors. General study results and limits: The study put around 180 TCR beta chains on its list as cytomegalovirus-associated. Generally TCR sequences proved uncommon, though certain public TCRs appeared in numerous donors.

Some clones are missing from TCRdb's copy, which holds only in-frame ones; the method was immunoSEQ multiplex PCR. The sample includes 250,000 or so clones, 85% to 90% seen only once; the top ten take roughly 2.5%. Separate from the approximately 670-subject first cohort, the approximately 120-subject validation cohort was the one that the donors belonged to. In regard to this clone: Its antigen is unidentified.

V was clipped by 5 bases and J by 3 bases; unmatched bases: 13. The CDR3 spans 19 residues. Per germline, CDR1 MDHEN and CDR2 SYDVKM. The sequence derives from a man between 18 and 35 years old in good health and CMV-seronegative. The sample comprised PBMCs. V and J are TRBV28 and TRBJ2-4; 13 bases agree with TRBD2. The CDR3 nucleotides are TGTGCCAGCAGTCCTTGGACTAGCGGGGGAGTGGGGTTCAAAAACATTCAGTACTTC. Its protein product is CASSPWTSGGVGFKNIQYF.